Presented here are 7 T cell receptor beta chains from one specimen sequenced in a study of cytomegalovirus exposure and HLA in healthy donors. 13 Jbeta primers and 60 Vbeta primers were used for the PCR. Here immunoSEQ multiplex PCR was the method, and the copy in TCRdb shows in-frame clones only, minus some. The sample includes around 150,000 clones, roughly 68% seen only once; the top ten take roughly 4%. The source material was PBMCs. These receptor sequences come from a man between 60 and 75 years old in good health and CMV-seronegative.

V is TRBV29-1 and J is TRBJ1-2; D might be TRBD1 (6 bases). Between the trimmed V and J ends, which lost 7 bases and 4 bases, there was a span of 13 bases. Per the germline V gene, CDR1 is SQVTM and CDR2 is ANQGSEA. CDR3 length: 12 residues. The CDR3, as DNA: TGCAGCGCACTACAGGGCCTCTATGGCTACACCTTC. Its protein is CSALQGLYGYTF.

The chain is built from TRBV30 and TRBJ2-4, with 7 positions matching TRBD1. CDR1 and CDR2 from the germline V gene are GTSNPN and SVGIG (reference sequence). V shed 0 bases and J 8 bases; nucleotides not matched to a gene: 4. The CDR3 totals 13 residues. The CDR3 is CAWSVPGGDIQYF. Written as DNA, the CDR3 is TGTGCCTGGAGTGTCCCAGGGGGAGACATTCAGTACTTC.

The CDR3, as DNA: TGTGCCAGCAGCTTAACAGCGGGAGGAGAGACCCAGTACTTC. The encoded protein is CASSLTAGGETQYF. The gene calls are TRBV7-7 and TRBJ2-5; 9 bases align to TRBD2. V shed 2 bases and J 4 bases; nucleotides not matched to a gene: 2. The germline CDR1 and CDR2 sequences are SSHAT and FNYEAQ (reference sequence). CDR3 length: 14 residues.

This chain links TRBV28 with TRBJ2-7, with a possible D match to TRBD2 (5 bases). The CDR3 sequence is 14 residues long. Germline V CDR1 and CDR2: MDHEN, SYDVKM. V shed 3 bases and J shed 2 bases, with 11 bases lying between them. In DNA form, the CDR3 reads TGTGCCAGCAGTTTGCTGGGAGAGGCCTACGAGCAGTACTTC. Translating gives CASSLLGEAYEQYF. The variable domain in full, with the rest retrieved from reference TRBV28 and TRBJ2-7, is DVKVTQSSRYLVKRTGEKVFLECVQDMDHENMFWYRQDPGLGLRLIYFSYDVKMKEKGDIPEGYSVSREKKERFSLILESASTNQTSMYLCASSLLGEAYEQYFGPGTRLTVT.

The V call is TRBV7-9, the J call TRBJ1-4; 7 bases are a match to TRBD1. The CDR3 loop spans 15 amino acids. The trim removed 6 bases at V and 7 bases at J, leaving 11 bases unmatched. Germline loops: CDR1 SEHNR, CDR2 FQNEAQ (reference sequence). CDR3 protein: CASSLTAGQPEKLFF. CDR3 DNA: TGTGCCAGCAGTCTAACCGCGGGACAGCCTGAAAAACTGTTTTTT.

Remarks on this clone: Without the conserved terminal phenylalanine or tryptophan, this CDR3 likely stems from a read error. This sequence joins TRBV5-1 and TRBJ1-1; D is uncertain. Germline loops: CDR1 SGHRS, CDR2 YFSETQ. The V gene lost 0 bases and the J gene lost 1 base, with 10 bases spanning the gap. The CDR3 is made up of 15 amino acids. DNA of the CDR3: TGCGCCAGCAGCTTGGCGATCTTCGGGAACACTGAAGCTTTCTAT. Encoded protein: CASSLAIFGNTEAFY.

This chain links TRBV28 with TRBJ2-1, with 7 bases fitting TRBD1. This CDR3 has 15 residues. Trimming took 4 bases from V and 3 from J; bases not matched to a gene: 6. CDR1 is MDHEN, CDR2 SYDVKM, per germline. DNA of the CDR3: TGTGCCAGCAGTTCGACAGGGCGGTTCTACAATGAGCAGTTCTTC. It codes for CASSSTGRFYNEQFF. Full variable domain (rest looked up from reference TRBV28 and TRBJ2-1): DVKVTQSSRYLVKRTGEKVFLECVQDMDHENMFWYRQDPGLGLRLIYFSYDVKMKEKGDIPEGYSVSREKKERFSLILESASTNQTSMYLCASSSTGRFYNEQFFGPGTRLTVL.